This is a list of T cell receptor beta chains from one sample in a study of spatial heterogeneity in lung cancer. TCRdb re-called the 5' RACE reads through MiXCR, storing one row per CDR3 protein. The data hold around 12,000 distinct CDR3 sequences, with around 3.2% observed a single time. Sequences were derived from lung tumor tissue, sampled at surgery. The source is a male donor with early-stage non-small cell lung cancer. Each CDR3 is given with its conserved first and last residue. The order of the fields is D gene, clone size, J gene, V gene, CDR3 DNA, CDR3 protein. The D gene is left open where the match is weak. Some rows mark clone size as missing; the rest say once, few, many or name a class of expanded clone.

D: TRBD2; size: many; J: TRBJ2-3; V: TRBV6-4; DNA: TGTGCCAGCAGTGAATTAGCGGGGGGGCCCGAAGATACGCAGTATTTT; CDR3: CASSELAGGPEDTQYF
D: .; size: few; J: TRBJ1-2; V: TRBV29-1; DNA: TGCAGCGTTGAACCGGTGCTTTACTATGGCTACACCTTC; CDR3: CSVEPVLYYGYTF
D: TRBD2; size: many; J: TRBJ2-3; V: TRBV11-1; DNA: TGTGCCAGCAGCTTAGGACTAGCGGGGGGGCCTTGGACAGATACGCAGTATTTT; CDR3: CASSLGLAGGPWTDTQYF
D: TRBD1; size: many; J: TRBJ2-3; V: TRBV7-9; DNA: TGTGCCAGCAGCTTAGCTGGACAGGGGACAGATACGCAGTATTTT; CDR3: CASSLAGQGTDTQYF
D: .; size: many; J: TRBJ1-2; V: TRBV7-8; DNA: TGTGCCAGCAGCTTAGGTCTAGGGGACTATGGCTACACCTTC; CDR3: CASSLGLGDYGYTF
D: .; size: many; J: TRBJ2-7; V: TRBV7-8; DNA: TGTGCCAGCAGCTTAGCCGGGTTTCCAGATACCTACGAGCAGTACTTC; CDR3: CASSLAGFPDTYEQYF
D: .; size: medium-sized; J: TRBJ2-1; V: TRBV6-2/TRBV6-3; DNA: TGTGCCAGCAGCCGATACTCGGCAGACTACAATGAGCAGTTCTTC; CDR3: CASSRYSADYNEQFF
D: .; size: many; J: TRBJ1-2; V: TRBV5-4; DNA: TGTGCCAGCAGCTTGGCCGGGGGGCTCGGTCTCTTC; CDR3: CASSLAGGLGLF
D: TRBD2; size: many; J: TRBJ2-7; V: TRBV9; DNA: TGTGCCAGCAGCGGCGGGACTAGCGGGGGAGCCTTGTACTTC; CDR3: CASSGGTSGGALYF
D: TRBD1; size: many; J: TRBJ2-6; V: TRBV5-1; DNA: TGCGCCAGCAGCTTGGCCGGGACAGGTGGGGCCAACGTCCTGACTTTC; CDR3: CASSLAGTGGANVLTF
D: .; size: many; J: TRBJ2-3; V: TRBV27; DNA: TGTGCCAGCAGTTTTTTGGGGGAAACTAGTGGAGATACGCAGTATTTT; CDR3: CASSFLGETSGDTQYF
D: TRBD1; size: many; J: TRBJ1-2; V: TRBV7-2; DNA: TGTGCCAGCAGCTTATCCCCTCGGACAGGGACCGGCTACACCTTC; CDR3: CASSLSPRTGTGYTF
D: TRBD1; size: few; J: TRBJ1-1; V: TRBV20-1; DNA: TGCAGTGCTCGGGACAGGGCCATTTTGGGCACTGAAGCTTTCTTT; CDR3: CSARDRAILGTEAFF
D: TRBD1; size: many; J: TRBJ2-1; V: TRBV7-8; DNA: TGTGCCAGCAGCTTAGAGGACAGGGGGCACCACTCCTACAATGAGCAGTTCTTC; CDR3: CASSLEDRGHHSYNEQFF
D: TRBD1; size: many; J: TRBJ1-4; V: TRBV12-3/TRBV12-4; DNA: TGTGCCAGCAGCTACAGGGGGATAAATGAAAAACTGTTTTTT; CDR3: CASSYRGINEKLFF
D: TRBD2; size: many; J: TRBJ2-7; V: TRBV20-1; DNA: TGCAGTGCTAGAGTTCGGCTAGCGGGGACCGCCGAGCAGTACTTC; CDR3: CSARVRLAGTAEQYF
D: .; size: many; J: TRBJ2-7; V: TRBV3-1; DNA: TGTGCCAGCCCGGGACCTCGGGTCTACGAGCAGTACTTC; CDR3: CASPGPRVYEQYF
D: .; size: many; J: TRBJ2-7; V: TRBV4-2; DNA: TGTGCCAGCAGCCAAGACGCTGGATCCTACGAGCAGTACTTC; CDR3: CASSQDAGSYEQYF
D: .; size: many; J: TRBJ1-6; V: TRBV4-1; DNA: TGCGCCAGCAGCCAAGGGCGGGGGCGACGTGATAATTCACCCCTCCACTTT; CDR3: CASSQGRGRRDNSPLHF
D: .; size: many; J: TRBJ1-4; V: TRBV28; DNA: TGTGCCGTATTTGCAACTAATGAAAAACTGTTTTTT; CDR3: CAVFATNEKLFF
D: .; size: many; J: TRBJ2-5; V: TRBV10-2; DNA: TGCGCCAGCAGTGGAGCGTACCAAGAGACCCAGTACTTC; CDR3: CASSGAYQETQYF
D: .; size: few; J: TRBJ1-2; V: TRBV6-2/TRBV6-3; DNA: TGTGCCAGCAGTTACAGGCAGCGAAGTGGCTACACCTTC; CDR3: CASSYRQRSGYTF
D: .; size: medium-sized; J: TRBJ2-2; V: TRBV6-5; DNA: TGTGCCAGCAGTTACGCGGGACCTTACACCGGGGAGCTGTTTTTT; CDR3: CASSYAGPYTGELFF
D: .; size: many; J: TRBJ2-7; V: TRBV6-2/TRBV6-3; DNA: TGTGCCAGCAGTTACCCCGACTACGAGCAGTACTTC; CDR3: CASSYPDYEQYF
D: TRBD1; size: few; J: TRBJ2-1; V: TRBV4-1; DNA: TGCGCCAGCAGCCAAGCCGGCCTTTCATTTTACAGGGGGCGAAGAGGCAATGAGCAGTTCTTC; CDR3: CASSQAGLSFYRGRRGNEQFF
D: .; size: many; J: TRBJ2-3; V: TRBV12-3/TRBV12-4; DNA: TGTGCCAGCAGTTTATGGGGTTCCACAGATACGCAGTATTTT; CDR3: CASSLWGSTDTQYF
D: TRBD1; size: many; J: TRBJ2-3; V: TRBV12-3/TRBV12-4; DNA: TGTGCCAGCAGGACAGGGGAAACAGATACGCAGTATTTT; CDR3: CASRTGETDTQYF
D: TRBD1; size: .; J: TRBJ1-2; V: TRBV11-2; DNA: TGTGCCAGCAGCCCCACCAGGACAGGGGACTATGGCTACACCTTC; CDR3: CASSPTRTGDYGYTF
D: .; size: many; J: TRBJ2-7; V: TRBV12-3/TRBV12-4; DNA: TGTGCCAGCAGTCGAAGGGCCGAGCAGTACTTC; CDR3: CASSRRAEQYF
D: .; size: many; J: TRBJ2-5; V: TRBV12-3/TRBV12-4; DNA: TGTGCCAGTGGTTCGGTCCAAGAGACCCAGTACTTC; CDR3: CASGSVQETQYF
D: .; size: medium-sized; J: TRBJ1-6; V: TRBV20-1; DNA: TGCAGTGCTAGATCGGTCGCAGCCTTGGTCAATTCACCCCTCCACTTT; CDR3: CSARSVAALVNSPLHF
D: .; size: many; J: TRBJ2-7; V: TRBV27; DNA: TGTGCCAGCAGTACAAGGAGAGACTACTACGAGCAGTACTTC; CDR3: CASSTRRDYYEQYF
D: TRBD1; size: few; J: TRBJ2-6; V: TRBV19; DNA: TGTGCCAGTCTGAAACCGGGACAGGGGGCTGGGGCCAACGTCCTGACTTTC; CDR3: CASLKPGQGAGANVLTF
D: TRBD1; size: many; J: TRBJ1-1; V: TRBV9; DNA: TGTGCCAGCAAAGAAGACACAGGGGCCTCGAACACTGAAGCTTTCTTT; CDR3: CASKEDTGASNTEAFF
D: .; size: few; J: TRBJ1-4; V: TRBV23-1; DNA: TGCGCCAGCAGTCAATTAATAGGGACTGGTGGCGAAAAACTGTTTTTT; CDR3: CASSQLIGTGGEKLFF
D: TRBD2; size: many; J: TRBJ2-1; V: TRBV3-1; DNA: TGTGCCAGCAGCCCTATGCGGGGGGGCCCTGGGAATGAGCAGTTCTTC; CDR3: CASSPMRGGPGNEQFF
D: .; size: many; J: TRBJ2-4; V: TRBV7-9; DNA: TGTGCCAGCAGCCAAGACCTCTCCAAAAACATTCAGTACTTC; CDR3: CASSQDLSKNIQYF
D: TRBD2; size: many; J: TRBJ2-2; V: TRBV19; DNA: TGTGCCAGTAGCCGGACTAGCGGGGTGGCCGGGGAGCTGTTTTTT; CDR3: CASSRTSGVAGELFF
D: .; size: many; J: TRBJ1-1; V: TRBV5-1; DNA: TGCGCCAGCAGTAAGTTTGTAGGCACTGAAGCTTTCTTT; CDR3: CASSKFVGTEAFF
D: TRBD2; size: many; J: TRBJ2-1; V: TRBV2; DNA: TGTGCCACCGCTCGGGGAGGGATTGGCTACAATGAGCAGTTCTTC; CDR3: CATARGGIGYNEQFF
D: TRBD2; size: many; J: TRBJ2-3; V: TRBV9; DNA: TGTGCCAGCAGCGTAGAAATCGAGGGACTAGCGGGGAGCACAGATACGCAGTATTTT; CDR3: CASSVEIEGLAGSTDTQYF
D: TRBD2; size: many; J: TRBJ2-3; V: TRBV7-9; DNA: TGTGCCAGCAGCTTAGCAGGGGGACTAGCGGTCACAGATACGCAGTATTTT; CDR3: CASSLAGGLAVTDTQYF
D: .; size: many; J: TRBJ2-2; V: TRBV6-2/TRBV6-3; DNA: TGTGCCAGCAGGAGGGATCTTGACGGGGAGCTGTTTTTT; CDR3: CASRRDLDGELFF
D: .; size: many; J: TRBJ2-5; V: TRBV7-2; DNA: TGTGCCAGCAGCCCAGAGCGGGTAGGGGGGACCCAGTACTTC; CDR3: CASSPERVGGTQYF
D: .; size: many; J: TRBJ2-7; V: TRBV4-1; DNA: TGCGCCAGCAGCCTATCGGGGAGGTCGTCCTACGAGCAGTACTTC; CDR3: CASSLSGRSSYEQYF
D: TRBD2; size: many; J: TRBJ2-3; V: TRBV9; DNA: TGTGCCAGCAGCGTAGCTACAACTAGCGGGGGTCGCACAGATACGCAGTATTTT; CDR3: CASSVATTSGGRTDTQYF